The 4 T cell receptor beta chains in this list originate from one sample, sequenced in a study of blood T cell repertoires in COVID-19. Measured with immunoSEQ multiplex PCR; TCRdb has only the in-frame clones, and not every one. The sample lists roughly 65,000 clones, around 85% occurring once. The sequenced sample was peripheral blood. Every receptor here comes from a woman of 80 years or more with active or convalescent COVID-19.

V and J are TRBV5-4 and TRBJ1-6, with unresolved D. V lost 4 bases and J lost 9, with 8 bases in between. CDR1 and CDR2 (germline): SGHNT, YYREEE (reference sequence). CDR3 size: 12 residues. The CDR3 nucleotides are TGTGCCAGCAGCCCGGGAGGTTCACCCCTCCACTTT. It encodes CASSPGGSPLHF.

This rearrangement joins TRBV6-5 to TRBJ1-3, with no clear D. V gave up 4 bases and J gave up 4 bases, with 11 bases separating them. Germline-derived CDR1 and CDR2 are MNHEY and SVGAGI. The CDR3 contains 14 residues. CDR3 DNA sequence: TGTGCCAGCAGTTCCTTTAAATCCGGAAACACCATATATTTT. Encoded protein: CASSSFKSGNTIYF.

This rearrangement joins TRBV7-2 to TRBJ1-1, with D unclear. The V gene lost 2 bases and the J gene lost 1 base, with 8 bases spanning the gap. Germline V gene lookup returns CDR1 SGHTA and CDR2 FQGNSA. The CDR3 loop spans 14 amino acids. The CDR3 region is CASSLMTGNTEAFF. Here the CDR3 DNA reads TGTGCCAGCAGCTTAATGACGGGGAACACTGAAGCTTTCTTT.

This rearrangement joins TRBV9 to TRBJ2-2; tentative D call: TRBD2 (5 bases). The germline V gene encodes CDR1 SGDLS and CDR2 YYNGEE. V lost 0 bases to trimming and J lost 5 bases, with 8 bases between them. This CDR3 comprises 14 residues. For the CDR3, the DNA is TGTGCCAGCAGCGTAGGAGGGCAGACCGGGGAGCTGTTTTTT. Residues: CASSVGGQTGELFF.